The source of this TCR beta chain is a study of shared clonotypes between healthy human individuals. Study-wide results and caveats: Sampling was confined to blood; repertoires within tissues likely differ.

Profiled with immunoSEQ multiplex PCR; TCRdb holds only in-frame clones, not every one. Of approximately 2.5 million clones in the sample, more than 80% were seen once. This CDR3 region has 14 residues. Germline CDR1 MNHNS, CDR2 SASEGT. The V and J ends lost 2 bases and 8 bases, in that order; junction bases with no gene match: 3. With regard to this clone: Antigen: not known.

The V gene is TRBV6-1, the J gene TRBJ1-2; 12 bases agree with TRBD1. The source is a man aged 18 to 29 in good health. The specimen was naive CD4+ T cells sorted from blood. Subset: CD45RA+ positively selected. This CDR3 reads CASSERDRGLGYTF. The CDR3 nucleotides read TGTGCCAGCAGTGAAAGGGACAGGGGGCTCGGCTACACCTTC.